This T cell receptor (beta chain) originates from a study of T cells in Graves' hyperthyroidism and ophthalmopathy (dated by TCRdb to between 2018 and 2021). For the study in its entirety: Peripheral blood samples were taken at initial diagnosis, before any treatment was given. For training and testing, the 100 or so patients in the discovery cohort were randomly divided in a 7:3 ratio. TCR Vbeta CDR3 sequencing of some 140 peripheral blood samples (more than 40 ophthalmopathy, 75 to 80 hyperthyroidism and 17 progressor patients) is reported in the paper. Thyroid tissue and blood T-cell repertoires from six Graves' hyperthyroidism patients were also compared in the study. To identify distinguishing TCR V-J signatures, a discovery cohort of 100 patients was used, comprising 40 to 45 with Graves' ophthalmopathy and approximately 57 with stable Graves' hyperthyroidism. Following sampling, methimazole starting at 30 mg daily was given to hyperthyroidism patients, and high-dose intravenous methylprednisolone was given to ophthalmopathy patients. An independent validation cohort of under 20 hyperthyroidism patients and some 15 patients who later progressed to ophthalmopathy tested prospective prediction of ophthalmopathy.

Ophthalmopathy patients had moderately to severely active disease, with a Clinical Activity Score of 3 or more, a NOSPECS grade of 4 or more, and a disease duration of less than 3 months. The study excluded patients with uncontrolled infections, other autoimmune diseases, pregnancy or lactation. Diagnoses were based on clinical symptoms, serum thyroxine and TRAb, thyroid ultrasound and orbital computed tomography. PBMCs were separated from roughly 10 ml of fresh peripheral blood using Ficoll-Paque density gradient centrifugation. Total RNA was extracted with Trizol reagent, and quality was checked on an Agilent 2100 Bioanalyzer. TCR beta CDR3 regions were amplified from RNA transcripts. The TCR CDR3 was subjected to a first round of RT-PCR using the HTBI primer set and the Qiagen OneStep RT-PCR kit. Libraries were constructed in a second round of multiplex PCR, after which size selection and purification were carried out. Sequencing of the libraries was done on an Illumina HiSeq2000 using paired-end 100 bp reads. In the paper's pipeline: SOAPnuke was used to process the raw data, removing reads that contained adapters or uncalled bases, had a mean Phred below 15, or lacked an exact match to the constant primer or identifier. High-quality paired reads were merged with COPE v1.2.5, and unique nucleotide sequences were defined as clonotypes. MiTCR v1.1 was used to align the clonotypes against IMGT TRBV, TRBD and TRBJ reference segments. Only V-J combinations with frequency above 0.0001, covering 99% to 99.2% of repertoires, were analysed. The TCS score was defined as F50 (clonal expansion) divided by E x V (chaos), with BLOSUM62-based TCRdist calculated between CDR3 peptides within each V-J. Welch's t-statistics and random forest reduced approximately 520 V-J features to fewer than 15, which were used in a naive Bayes classifier (R e1071). TCRdb reworked the public reads: Q25 trimming with fastp, MiXCR clone assembly, productive beta chains retained. Each record represents a unique CDR3 protein, reported with the most common genes and DNA among its rows. The V and J calls come from TCRdb's annotation, not from the publication. Here the sample has a few hundred thousand distinct CDR3 sequences; roughly 15% occur a single time. The top ten clonotypes cover 25% to 30% of the sample.

What the authors observed across the whole study: Sample size was not statistically predetermined, and investigators were not blinded to group allocation. Ophthalmopathy was separated from stable hyperthyroidism by a 13 V-J signature model, with around 90% sensitivity and roughly 84% specificity obtained in cross-validation and 80%/75% obtained in testing. In validation, the model predicted progression to ophthalmopathy a median of approximately 6.6 months before onset, with approximately 68% sensitivity and 72.22% specificity. Most expanded thyroid clonotypes (frequency above 0.001) were also found in blood, which suggests that blood repertoires may mirror thyroid immune responses.

The germline V end is reduced by 0 bases and the J end by 2 bases; junction bases left unmatched: 5. CDR1 is given as SGHRS and CDR2 as YFSETQ, both from the germline V gene. Taken from cysteine to phenylalanine, the CDR3 has 16 residues. Only the CDR3 DNA stays, 48 bases, in frame from base 1. A word on this clonotype: Its target antigen remains unknown. The input lacks base qualities; no much larger clone sits a single base away.

Sequencing was carried out using blood. This clonotype originated in a woman aged 25 to 39 with Graves' ophthalmopathy. This receptor chain uses TRBV5-1 and TRBJ2-7; 10 central nucleotides agree with TRBD2. The CDR3 corresponds to CASSLGSSGSPYEQYF. The sequence in DNA is TGCGCCAGCAGCTTGGGATCTAGCGGGAGCCCCTACGAGCAGTACTTC.